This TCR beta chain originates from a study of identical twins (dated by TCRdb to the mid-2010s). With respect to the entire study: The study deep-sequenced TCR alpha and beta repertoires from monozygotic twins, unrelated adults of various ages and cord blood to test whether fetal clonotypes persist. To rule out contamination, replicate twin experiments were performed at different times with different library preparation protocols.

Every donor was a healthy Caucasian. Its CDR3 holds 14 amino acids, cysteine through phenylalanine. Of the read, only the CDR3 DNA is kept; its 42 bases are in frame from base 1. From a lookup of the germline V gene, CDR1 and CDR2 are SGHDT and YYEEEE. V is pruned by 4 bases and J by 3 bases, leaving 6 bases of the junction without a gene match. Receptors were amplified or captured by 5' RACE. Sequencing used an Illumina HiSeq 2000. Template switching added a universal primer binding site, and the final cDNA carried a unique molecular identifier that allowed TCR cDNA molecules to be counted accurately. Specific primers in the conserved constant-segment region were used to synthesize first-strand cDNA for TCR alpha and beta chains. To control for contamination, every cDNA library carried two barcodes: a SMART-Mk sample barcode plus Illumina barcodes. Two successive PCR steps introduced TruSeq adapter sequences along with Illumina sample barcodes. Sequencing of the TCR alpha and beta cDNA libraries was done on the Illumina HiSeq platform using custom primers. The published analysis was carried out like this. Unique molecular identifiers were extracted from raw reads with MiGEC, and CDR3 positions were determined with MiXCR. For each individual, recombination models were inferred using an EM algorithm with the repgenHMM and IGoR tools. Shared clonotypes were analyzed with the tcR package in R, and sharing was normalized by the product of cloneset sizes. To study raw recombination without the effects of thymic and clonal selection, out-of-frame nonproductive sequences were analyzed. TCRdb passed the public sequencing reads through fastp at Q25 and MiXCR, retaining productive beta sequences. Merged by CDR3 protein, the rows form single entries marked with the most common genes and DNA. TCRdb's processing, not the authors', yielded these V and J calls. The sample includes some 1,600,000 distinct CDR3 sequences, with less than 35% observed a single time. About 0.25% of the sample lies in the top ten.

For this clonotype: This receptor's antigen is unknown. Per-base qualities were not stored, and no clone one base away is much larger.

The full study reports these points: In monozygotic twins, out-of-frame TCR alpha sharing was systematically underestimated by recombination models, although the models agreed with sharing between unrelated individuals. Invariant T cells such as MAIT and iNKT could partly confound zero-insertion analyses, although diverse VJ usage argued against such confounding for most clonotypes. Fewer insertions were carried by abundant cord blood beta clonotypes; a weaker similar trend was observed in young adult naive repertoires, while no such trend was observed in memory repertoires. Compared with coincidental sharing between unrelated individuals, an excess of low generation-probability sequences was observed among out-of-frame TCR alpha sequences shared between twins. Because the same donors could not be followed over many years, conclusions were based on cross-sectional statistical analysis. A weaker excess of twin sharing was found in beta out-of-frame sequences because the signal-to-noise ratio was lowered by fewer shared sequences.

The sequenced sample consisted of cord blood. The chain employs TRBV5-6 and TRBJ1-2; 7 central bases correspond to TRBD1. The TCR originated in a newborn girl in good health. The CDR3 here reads CASSPGQEHYGYTF. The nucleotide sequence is TGTGCCAGCAGCCCCGGACAGGAACACTATGGCTACACCTTC. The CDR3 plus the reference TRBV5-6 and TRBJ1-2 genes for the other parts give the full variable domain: DAGVTQSPTHLIKTRGQQVTLRCSPKSGHDTVSWYQQALGQGPQFIFQYYEEEERQRGNFPDRFSGHQFPNYSSELNVNALLLGDSALYLCASSPGQEHYGYTFGSGTRLTVV.